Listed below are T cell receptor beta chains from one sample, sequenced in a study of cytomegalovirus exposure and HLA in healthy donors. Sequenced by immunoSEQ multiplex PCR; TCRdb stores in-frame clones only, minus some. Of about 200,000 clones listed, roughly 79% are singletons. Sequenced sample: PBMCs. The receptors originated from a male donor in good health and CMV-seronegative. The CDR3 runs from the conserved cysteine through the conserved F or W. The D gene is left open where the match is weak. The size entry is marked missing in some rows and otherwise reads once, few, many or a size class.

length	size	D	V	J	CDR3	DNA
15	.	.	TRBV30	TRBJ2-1	CAWSFRQGAANEQFF	TGTGCCTGGAGTTTTCGGCAGGGTGCGGCCAATGAGCAGTTCTTC
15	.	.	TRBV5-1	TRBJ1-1	CASSFAGPPGTEAFF	TGCGCCAGCAGCTTTGCAGGCCCTCCGGGGACTGAAGCTTTCTTT
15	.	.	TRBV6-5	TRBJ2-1	CASAKRVFRNGEQFF	TGTGCCAGCGCCAAACGGGTGTTCCGTAACGGTGAGCAGTTCTTC
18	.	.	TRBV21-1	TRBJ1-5	CASSNHRSQGPHDQPQHF	TGTGCCAGCAGCAATCACCGATCACAGGGACCTCATGATCAGCCCCAGCATTTT
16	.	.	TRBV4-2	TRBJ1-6	CASSKTGSSYNSPLHF	TGTGCCAGCAGCAAAACAGGTAGCTCCTATAATTCACCCCTCCACTTT
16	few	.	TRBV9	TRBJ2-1	CASSVGAGGAYNEQFF	TGTGCCAGCAGCGTAGGGGCCGGCGGGGCCTACAATGAGCAGTTCTTC
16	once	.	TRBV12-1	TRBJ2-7	CASSFEGTSDSYEQYF	TGTGCCAGCAGCTTTGAAGGGACTAGCGACTCCTACGAGCAGTACTTC
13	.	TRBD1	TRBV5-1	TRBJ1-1	CASSGTANTEAFF	TGCGCCAGCTCCGGGACAGCGAACACTGAAGCTTTCTTT
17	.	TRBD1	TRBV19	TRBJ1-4	CASRRRTGRTTNEKLFF	TGTGCCAGTAGACGTCGGACAGGGCGGACAACTAATGAAAAACTGTTTTTT
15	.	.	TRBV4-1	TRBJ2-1	CASSQLVGAGDEQFF	TGCGCCAGCAGCCAATTGGTGGGAGCGGGCGATGAGCAGTTCTTC
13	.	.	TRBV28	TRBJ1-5	CASRTTENQPQHF	TGTGCCAGCAGGACGACAGAAAATCAGCCCCAGCATTTT
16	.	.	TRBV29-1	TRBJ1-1	CSVVGRVTEMNTEAFF	TGCAGCGTTGTCGGTAGAGTCACAGAAATGAACACTGAAGCTTTCTTT
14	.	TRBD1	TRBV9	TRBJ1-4	CASSETGGNEKLFF	TGTGCCAGCAGCGAAACAGGGGGCAACGAAAAACTGTTTTTT
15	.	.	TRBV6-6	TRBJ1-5	CASSYAGEVGQPQHF	TGTGCCAGCAGTTACGCAGGGGAAGTGGGTCAGCCCCAGCATTTT
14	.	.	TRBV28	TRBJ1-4	CASSPSGRGEKLFF	TGTGCCAGCAGTCCCTCAGGCAGGGGAGAAAAACTGTTTTTT
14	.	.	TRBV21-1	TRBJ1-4	CASSKVGPLDSSDF	TGTGCCAGCAGCAAAGTGGGTCCCCTGGACAGCTCTGATTTT
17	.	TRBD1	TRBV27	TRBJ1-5	CASSLLSGGGGNQPQHF	TGTGCCAGCAGTTTATTGTCAGGGGGCGGGGGAAATCAGCCCCAGCATTTT
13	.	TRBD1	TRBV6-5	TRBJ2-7	CASSDRQGREQYF	TGTGCCAGCAGTGATCGACAGGGTCGCGAGCAGTACTTC
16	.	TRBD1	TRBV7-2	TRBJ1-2	CASSPDRGGGNYGYTF	TGTGCCAGCAGCCCGGACAGGGGAGGGGGTAACTATGGCTACACCTTC
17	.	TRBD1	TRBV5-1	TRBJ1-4	CASSLGTGPATNEKLFF	TGCGCCAGCAGCCTAGGGACAGGGCCTGCAACTAATGAAAAACTGTTTTTT
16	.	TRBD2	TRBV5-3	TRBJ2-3	CARSLEQRELTDTQYF	TGTGCCAGAAGCTTAGAACAGCGGGAGCTCACAGATACGCAGTATTTT
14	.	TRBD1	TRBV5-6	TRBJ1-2	CASSLGTGAYGYTF	TGTGCCAGCAGCTTGGGGACAGGGGCGTATGGCTACACCTTC
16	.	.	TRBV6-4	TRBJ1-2	CASSPDSATPFYGYTF	TGTGCCAGCAGTCCGGACAGCGCTACTCCCTTCTATGGCTACACCTTC
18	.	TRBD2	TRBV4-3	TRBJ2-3	CASSQGLAGVDWSDTQYF	TGCGCCAGCAGCCAGGGACTAGCGGGAGTTGATTGGTCAGATACGCAGTATTTT
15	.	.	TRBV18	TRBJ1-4	CASSPPGLRDEKLFF	TGTGCCAGCTCACCACCGGGACTTCGAGATGAAAAACTGTTTTTT
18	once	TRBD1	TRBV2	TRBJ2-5	CASSGLLRDRGGQETQYF	TGTGCCAGCAGTGGTTTACTTCGGGACAGGGGAGGTCAAGAGACCCAGTACTTC
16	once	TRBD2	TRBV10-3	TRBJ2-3	CAIRRIAGAVVDTQYF	TGTGCCATCAGGAGGATAGCGGGAGCTGTCGTAGATACGCAGTATTTT
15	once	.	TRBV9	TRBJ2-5	CASSPVGGQRETQYF	TGTGCCAGCAGCCCCGTGGGGGGGCAAAGAGAGACCCAGTACTTC
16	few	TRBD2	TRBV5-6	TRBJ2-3	CASSLEGLAGVDTQYF	TGTGCCAGCAGCTTGGAGGGACTAGCGGGAGTGGATACGCAGTATTTT
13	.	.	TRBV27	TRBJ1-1	CASSFSENTEAFF	TGTGCCAGCAGTTTCTCAGAGAACACTGAAGCTTTCTTT
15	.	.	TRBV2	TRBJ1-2	CASWGRGLANYGYTF	TGTGCCAGCTGGGGCAGGGGACTAGCTAACTATGGCTACACCTTC
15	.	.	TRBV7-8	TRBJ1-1	CASTTDTLPNTEAFF	TGTGCCAGCACCACGGACACCCTGCCGAACACTGAAGCTTTCTTT
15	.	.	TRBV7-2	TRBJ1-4	CASSLAAAANEKLFF	TGTGCCAGCAGCTTAGCGGCTGCGGCTAATGAAAAACTGTTTTTT
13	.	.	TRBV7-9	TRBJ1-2	CASSLVMFYGYTF	TGTGCCAGCAGCTTAGTGATGTTCTACGGCTACACCTTC
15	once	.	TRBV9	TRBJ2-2	CASSKRQSNTGELFF	TGTGCCAGCAGCAAACGACAGTCGAACACCGGGGAGCTGTTTTTT
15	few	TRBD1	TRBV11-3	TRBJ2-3	CASSSGQGGTDTQYF	TGTGCCAGCAGCTCCGGACAGGGTGGTACAGATACGCAGTATTTT
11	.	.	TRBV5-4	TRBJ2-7	CASSLFDEQYF	TGTGCCAGCAGCTTGTTCGACGAGCAGTACTTC